The T cell receptor beta chain described here comes from a study of a mutant IDH1 vaccine in newly diagnosed glioma. Study context: Investigators started vaccination 4-6 weeks after radiotherapy alone, or with temozolomide cycles. Sex distribution of treated patients was about 62% male and approximately 38% female; mean age was around 40 years. Radiotherapy, temozolomide, or both had been given previously, and both were given to most.

This CDR3 has 13 residues. V lost 4 bases, J lost 1 base, and 7 bases lay in between. In germline, CDR1 is SGHAT, CDR2 FQNNGV. Sequencing was performed with immunoSEQ multiplex PCR; in TCRdb, only in-frame clones are kept and a portion is missing. The table has some 25,000 clones, about three quarters seen once. To note about this clone: Its target is not known.

Time point given: week 5, during vaccination. Alongside topical imiquimod, each dose of vaccine comprised 300 ug of mutant IDH1 20-mer peptide. Donors had new IDH1-mutant astrocytomas of WHO grade 3 or 4 (ATRX-lost). This clonotype was obtained from a man aged 40-49 years with glioma. The specimen comprised PBMCs, sampled from a glioma patient whose treatment included an IDH1 peptide vaccine. The chain recombines TRBV11-2 with TRBJ1-1; D remains unclear. The CDR3 nucleotides read TGTGCCAGCAGCTCCCTGAGGAACACTGAAGCTTTCTTT. It encodes CASSSLRNTEAFF.